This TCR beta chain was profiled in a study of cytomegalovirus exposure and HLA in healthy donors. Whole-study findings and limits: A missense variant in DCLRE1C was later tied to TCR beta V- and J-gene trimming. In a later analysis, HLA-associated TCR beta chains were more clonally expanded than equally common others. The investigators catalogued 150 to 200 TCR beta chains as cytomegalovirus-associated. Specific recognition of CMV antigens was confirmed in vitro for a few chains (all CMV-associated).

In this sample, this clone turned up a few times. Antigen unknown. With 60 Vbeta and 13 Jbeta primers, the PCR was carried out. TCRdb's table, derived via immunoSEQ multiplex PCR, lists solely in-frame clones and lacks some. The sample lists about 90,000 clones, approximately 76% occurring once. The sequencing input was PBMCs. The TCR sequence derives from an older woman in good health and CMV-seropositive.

This CDR3 is CASSVEGYTNEQFF. CDR3 coding DNA: TGTGCCAGCAGCGTAGAGGGGTACACCAATGAGCAGTTCTTC. The chain couples TRBV9 to TRBJ2-1; D perhaps matches TRBD1 (5 bases). This CDR3 comprises 14 residues. The V and J ends lost 0 bases and 6 bases respectively, with 10 bases between them. Germline CDR1 is SGDLS and CDR2 is YYNGEE.